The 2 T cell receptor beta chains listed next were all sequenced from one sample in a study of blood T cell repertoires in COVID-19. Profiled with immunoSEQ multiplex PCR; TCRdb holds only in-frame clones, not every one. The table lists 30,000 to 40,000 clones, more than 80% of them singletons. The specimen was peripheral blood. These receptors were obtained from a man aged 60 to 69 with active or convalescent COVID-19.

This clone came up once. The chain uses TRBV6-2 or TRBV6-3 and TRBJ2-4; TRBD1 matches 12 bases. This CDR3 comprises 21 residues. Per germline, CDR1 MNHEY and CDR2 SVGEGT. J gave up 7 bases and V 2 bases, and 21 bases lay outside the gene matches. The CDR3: CASSYGTGGLMSGRSRNIQYF. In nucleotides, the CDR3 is TGTGCCAGCAGTTACGGGACAGGGGGCTTAATGAGCGGGAGGTCAAGGAACATTCAGTACTTC.

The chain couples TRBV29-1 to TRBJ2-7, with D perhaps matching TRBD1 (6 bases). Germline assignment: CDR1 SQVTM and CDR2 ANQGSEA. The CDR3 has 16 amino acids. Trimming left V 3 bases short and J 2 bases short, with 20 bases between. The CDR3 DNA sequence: TGCAGCGTTGATGGCTTAGCCGACAGGTTTCCCTACGAGCAGTACGTC. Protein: CSVDGLADRFPYEQYV.